This T cell receptor beta chain came from a study of shared clonotypes between healthy human individuals. Sequencing was performed with immunoSEQ multiplex PCR; in TCRdb, only in-frame clones are kept and a portion is missing. This table has more than 2 million clones, 95% appearing once. The germline gives CDR1 SNHLY, CDR2 FYNNEI. The ends were cut back, 5 bases at V and 4 bases at J, with 9 bases in the middle. CDR3 size: 13 residues. Concerning this clone itself: The sample contains more than one DNA sequence encoding this CDR3.

The sequence was obtained from a man in his late teens or twenties in good health. The chain employs TRBV2 and TRBJ2-1; D is perhaps TRBD1 (6 bases). The sequencing input was naive CD4+ T cells sorted from blood. The subset was: CD45RA+ positively selected. In DNA form, the CDR3 reads TGTGCCAGCAGTACGGACAGTTACAATGAGCAGTTCTTC. Its translation is CASSTDSYNEQFF.